The 22 T cell receptor beta chains below all came from one sample that was sequenced in a study of cytomegalovirus exposure and HLA in healthy donors. Produced via immunoSEQ multiplex PCR; TCRdb's table is partial and in-frame only. The table lists fewer than 200,000 clones, around nine tenths of them singletons. What was sequenced was PBMCs. The receptors derive from a man aged 18 to 30 in good health and CMV-seropositive.

This sequence joins TRBV5-1 and TRBJ1-4; TRBD1 might be the D (5 bases). Trimming stripped 4 bases from V and 4 bases from J, with 11 bases between. Germline V gives CDR1 SGHRS, CDR2 YFSETQ. The CDR3 totals 14 residues. The CDR3 is CASSATGDNEKLFF. CDR3 coding DNA: TGCGCCAGCAGCGCAACAGGAGATAATGAAAAACTGTTTTTT.

This clone has more than one count but fewer than ten. CDR3 nucleotides: TGTGCCAGCCGAAGCCACCCGGGACAGGGGGCAACTGGGGCCAACGTCCTGACTTTC. Translated, it gives CASRSHPGQGATGANVLTF. The V gene is TRBV19, the J gene TRBJ2-6; 12 nucleotides match TRBD1. CDR3 length equals 19 residues. Germline lookup yields CDR1 LNHDA and CDR2 SQIVND (reference sequence). Trimming removed 9 bases from V and 2 bases from J; junction bases left unmatched: 14.

V and J are TRBV5-6 and TRBJ2-7; 10 nucleotides align to TRBD1. Germline CDR1 SGHDT, CDR2 YYEEEE. With 1 base clipped from V and 1 base from J, the junction kept 8 bases outside the gene matches. The CDR3 length is 17 residues. CDR3 protein: CASSLRRTGGQSYEQYF. The CDR3 nucleotides are TGTGCCAGCAGCTTGCGGCGGACAGGGGGACAATCCTACGAGCAGTACTTC.

In the case of this clone: Other DNA variants within this sample encode the same CDR3. Here the CDR3 reads CASSLAGGYTEAFF. DNA for the CDR3: TGCGCCAGCAGCTTGGCAGGGGGCTACACTGAAGCTTTCTTT. This chain links TRBV5-1 with TRBJ1-1; TRBD1 agrees at 8 bases. CDR1 and CDR2 (germline): SGHRS, YFSETQ. The V and J ends lost 0 bases and 3 bases, in that order; junction bases with no gene match: 1. The CDR3 sequence is 14 residues long.

The chain employs TRBV27 and TRBJ2-1; 12 bases match TRBD2. Germline V lookup: CDR1 MNHEY, CDR2 SMNVEV (reference sequence). Trimming cost V 6 bases and J 5 bases; bases outside gene matches: 5. The CDR3 length is 15 residues. In DNA form, the CDR3 reads TGTGCCAGCAGGCTACTAGCGGGAGGCAACAATGAGCAGTTCTTC. Translation gives CASRLLAGGNNEQFF.

This chain connects TRBV7-3 to TRBJ2-6; D is perhaps TRBD2 (6 bases). With 1 base removed from V and 0 bases from J, the gap between germline ends came to 10 bases. The CDR3 runs to 17 residues. The germline V gene encodes CDR1 SGHTA and CDR2 FQGTGA. As DNA, the CDR3 is TGTGCCAGCAGCTTAAATGCGGGACGCTCTGGGGCCAACGTCCTGACTTTC. Protein product: CASSLNAGRSGANVLTF.

This chain links TRBV19 with TRBJ2-7; 13 bases line up with TRBD2. Germline-derived CDR1 and CDR2 are LNHDA and SQIVND (reference sequence). Losses at the gene ends were 6 bases for V and 2 bases for J; bases not matched to a gene: 4. This CDR3 comprises 15 residues. CDR3 amino acids: CASSPGLAGPYEQYF. CDR3 in DNA: TGTGCCAGTAGCCCGGGACTAGCGGGACCCTACGAGCAGTACTTC.

V usage is TRBV25-1 and J usage is TRBJ2-5; 9 nucleotides line up with TRBD2. The CDR3 length is 18 residues. CDR1 is MGHDK and CDR2 is SYGVNS in the germline V gene. After removal of 6 bases from V and 5 bases from J, the junction contained 19 bases not matched to a gene. Written as DNA, the CDR3 is TGTGCCAGCAGCAAGGGGCCCCTATCGAGCGGGAGGAGGGAGACCCAGTACTTC. This gives the protein CASSKGPLSSGRRETQYF. The full variable domain, its missing parts supplied by reference TRBV25-1 and TRBJ2-5, is EADIYQTPRYLVIGTGKKITLECSQTMGHDKMYWYQQDPGMELHLIHYSYGVNSTEKGDLSSESTVSRIRTEHFPLTLESARPSHTSQYLCASSKGPLSSGRRETQYFGPGTRLLVL.

This clone appeared a few times. The rearrangement links TRBV5-1 to TRBJ2-7; maybe TRBD1 (5 bases). From germline, CDR1 is SGHRS and CDR2 YFSETQ. This CDR3 is 11 amino acids long. V lost 6 bases and J lost 3, with 7 bases in between. In DNA form, the CDR3 reads TGCGCCAGCACTCAGGGCTACGAGCAGTACTTC. Its protein product is CASTQGYEQYF.

The V gene is TRBV4-1, the J gene TRBJ2-3; D call uncertain. This CDR3 comprises 14 residues. Per the germline V gene, CDR1 is MGHRA and CDR2 is YSYEKL. The ends were cut back, 3 bases at V and 4 bases at J, with 11 bases in the middle. DNA of the CDR3: TGCGCCAGCAGCCACCCCGGCGCGGCAGATACGCAGTATTTT. Protein product: CASSHPGAADTQYF.

The chain links TRBV6-5 to TRBJ2-1, with TRBD1 matching 10 bases. The CDR3 has 14 residues. Per the germline V gene, CDR1 is MNHEY and CDR2 is SVGAGI. The V and J ends lost 5 bases and 4 bases, in that order; junction bases with no gene match: 2. CDR3 sequence reads: CASSRDRGYNEQFF. The CDR3 DNA reads TGTGCCAGCAGTAGGGACAGGGGTTACAATGAGCAGTTCTTC.

This chain joins TRBV28 and TRBJ2-2; D perhaps matches TRBD1 (6 bases). CDR1 and CDR2 (germline): MDHEN, SYDVKM. This CDR3 is built from 17 residues. Trimming removed 2 bases from V and 5 bases from J, with 18 bases in between. CDR3 in amino acids: CASSLIHRVEATGELFF. CDR3 DNA: TGTGCCAGCAGTTTAATCCACAGGGTAGAGGCGACCGGGGAGCTGTTTTTT.

The chain recombines TRBV7-9 with TRBJ1-2; D might be TRBD1 (6 bases). The V end was cut by 5 bases, the J end by 5 bases, with 9 bases between. The CDR3 covers 12 residues. Germline CDR1 is SEHNR and CDR2 is FQNEAQ (reference sequence). This chain's CDR3 is CASSPGQYGYTF. The CDR3 nucleotides read TGTGCCAGCAGCCCCGGACAGTATGGCTACACCTTC.

The chain has TRBV5-8 and TRBJ2-7; TRBD1 matches 7 bases. The V gene end was trimmed by 0 bases and the J gene end by 1 base; junction bases not matched to a gene: 13. This CDR3 has 18 amino acids. Germline CDR1 is SGHTS and CDR2 is YDEGEE. CDR3 sequence reads: CASSLGPSQGKGSYEQYF. CDR3 nucleotide sequence: TGTGCCAGCAGCTTGGGGCCCTCACAGGGGAAAGGTTCCTACGAGCAGTACTTC.

This sequence joins TRBV30 and TRBJ2-1; D is undetermined. The V gene lost 2 bases and the J gene lost 7 bases, with 6 bases spanning the gap. Germline CDR1 reads GTSNPN; CDR2 reads SVGIG (reference sequence). This CDR3 is built from 11 residues. The CDR3 spells CAWSLRNEQFF. Here the CDR3 DNA reads TGTGCCTGGAGTCTTCGTAATGAGCAGTTCTTC.

Points on this clone: Within the sample, other DNA sequences also encode this same CDR3. The rearrangement links TRBV29-1 to TRBJ1-2; maybe TRBD1 (6 bases). The V gene's germline CDR1 is SQVTM and CDR2 ANQGSEA. Trimming removed 4 bases at V and 4 bases at J, with 10 bases between. This CDR3 is 12 amino acids long. As DNA, the CDR3 is TGCAGCGTTGGCGACAGGTCCTATGGCTACACCTTC. It codes for CSVGDRSYGYTF.

This clone was detected only a few times. This rearrangement joins TRBV10-3 to TRBJ2-7, with TRBD1 matching over 10 bases. After removal of 5 bases from V and 4 bases from J, the junction contained 5 bases not matched to a gene. The CDR3 sequence is 14 residues long. The germline V gene encodes CDR1 ENHRY and CDR2 SYGVKD. CDR3 DNA: TGTGCCATCAGTCCAGACAGGGGGCTATACGAGCAGTACTTC. Translation: CAISPDRGLYEQYF.

The rearrangement links TRBV29-1 to TRBJ2-3; 11 positions agree with TRBD2. CDR3 length: 14 amino acids. Germline V gives CDR1 SQVTM, CDR2 ANQGSEA. Losses at the gene ends were 1 base for V and 5 bases for J; bases not matched to a gene: 2. The CDR3 region is CSVEALAGVDTQYF. In DNA, the CDR3 is TGCAGCGTTGAAGCACTAGCGGGAGTAGATACGCAGTATTTT.

The chain joins TRBV30 to TRBJ2-5, with a tentative D call TRBD2 (6 bases). The CDR3 is made up of 13 amino acids. Germline-derived CDR1 and CDR2 are GTSNPN and SVGIG (reference sequence). The V end lost 1 base, the J end lost 2 bases, and 8 bases lay between the germline ends. CDR3 protein: CAWSAGLQETQYF. The DNA of the CDR3 is TGTGCCTGGAGTGCGGGACTTCAAGAGACCCAGTACTTC.

The rearrangement links TRBV7-8 to TRBJ2-3; D is possibly TRBD1 (5 bases). This CDR3 is 17 amino acids long. The germline V gene encodes CDR1 SGHVS and CDR2 FQNEAQ. With 1 base removed from V and 6 bases from J, the gap between germline ends came to 20 bases. The CDR3 reads CASSLGSDSLNGDTQYF. CDR3 sequence (DNA): TGTGCCAGCAGCTTAGGATCAGACAGTCTAAATGGGGATACGCAGTATTTT.

The gene calls are TRBV2 and TRBJ2-7, with a possible D match to TRBD2 (6 bases). This CDR3 comprises 13 residues. V lost 2 bases and J 3 bases, leaving 8 bases between the germline ends. Germline V gene data show CDR1 as SNHLY and CDR2 as FYNNEI. DNA for the CDR3: TGTGCCAGCAGTGAACGGCGGGGCTACGAGCAGTACTTC. It yields the protein CASSERRGYEQYF.

The chain carries TRBV18 and TRBJ2-7, with D perhaps TRBD2 (5 bases). The V gene's germline CDR1 is KGHSH and CDR2 LQKENI. The CDR3 is 13 amino acids. V gave up 6 bases and J gave up 4 bases, with 13 bases separating them. The CDR3 protein is CASSPGSGYEQYF. CDR3 DNA: TGTGCCAGCTCCCCTGGGAGTGGGTACGAGCAGTACTTC.